This T cell receptor beta chain was sequenced in a study of T cell responses to AZD1222 COVID-19 vaccine. General observations from the study: Females outnumbered males among donors, who were mostly white British; clonal diversity was possibly underestimated.

V gave up 6 bases and J gave up 2 bases, with 24 bases separating them. CDR3 length: 18 residues. Germline values: CDR1 MDHEN, CDR2 SYDVKM. As concerns this clone: Its antigen remains unknown.

Sequencing was performed with immunoSEQ multiplex PCR; in TCRdb, only in-frame clones are kept and a portion is missing. This table holds over 100,000 clones, about 88% found once. The origin of this receptor is an adult in good health. The rearrangement joins TRBV28 to TRBJ2-3; D may be TRBD1 or TRBD2 (5 bases each). This material consisted of peripheral blood, taken on day 0 of AZD1222 vaccination. Here the CDR3 reads CASRNRGLAFRYTDTQYF. DNA for the CDR3: TGTGCCAGCAGGAACCGGGGCCTTGCCTTCCGGTACACAGATACGCAGTATTTT. The full variable domain, with the rest looked up from reference TRBV28 and TRBJ2-3, is DVKVTQSSRYLVKRTGEKVFLECVQDMDHENMFWYRQDPGLGLRLIYFSYDVKMKEKGDIPEGYSVSREKKERFSLILESASTNQTSMYLCASRNRGLAFRYTDTQYFGPGTRLTVL.